Below, 30 T cell receptor beta chains from the same sample are listed, as sequenced in a study of STAT3 mutations in large granular lymphocyte leukemia. Profiled with immunoSEQ multiplex PCR; TCRdb holds only in-frame clones, not every one. The sample carries nearly 25,000 clones, approximately 94% recorded once. Regarding the study as a whole: Every T-LGLL patient had at least one immunodominant TCRbeta clonotype.

These receptors have no known antigen. The sample consisted of peripheral blood mononuclear cells. These receptors were obtained from a man aged 35 to 55 with T-cell large granular lymphocyte leukemia. Some clones in this sample may be carry-over from other donors' samples.

The V gene is TRBV5-1, the J gene TRBJ2-7, with D perhaps matching TRBD2 (5 bases). The length of the CDR3 is 12 residues. Germline CDR1 is SGHRS and CDR2 is YFSETQ. Trimming cost V 4 bases and J 6 bases, with 11 bases left between them. The CDR3, as DNA: TGCGCCAGCAGCCGGGGTTTTGGCGAGCAGTACTTC. Its protein is CASSRGFGEQYF.

The chain has TRBV6-6 and TRBJ2-3, with D possibly matching TRBD2 (6 bases). Germline CDR1 reads MNHNY; CDR2 reads SVGAGI (reference sequence). V was trimmed by 10 bases and J by 6 bases, leaving 20 bases between them. The CDR3 contains 14 residues. The CDR3, as DNA: TGTGCCACCTACGGGGGACCCGAGACGGATACGCAGTATTTT. Protein product: CATYGGPETDTQYF.

The DNA for the CDR3 is TGTGCCAGCAGCCAAGTAGGAGAGGAGCAGTACTTC. This codes for CASSQVGEEQYF. This rearrangement joins TRBV4-2 to TRBJ2-7; D uncertain. The CDR3 is 12 residues long. V gave up 1 base and J gave up 7 bases, with 8 bases separating them. Per the germline V gene, CDR1 is LGHNA and CDR2 is YNFKEQ.

The J gene is TRBJ2-7, the V gene TRBV10-1, with TRBD2 matching over 11 bases. Germline values: CDR1 WNHNN, CDR2 SYGVQD (reference sequence). This CDR3 has 15 amino acids. Losses at the gene ends were 7 bases for V and 2 bases for J; bases not matched to a gene: 7. The CDR3 coding sequence is TGCGCCAGCATAAGTCTAGCGGGGGGACCCTACGAGCAGTACTTC. Encoded protein: CASISLAGGPYEQYF.

This chain joins TRBV5-4 and TRBJ1-1; D gene ambiguous. Per germline, CDR1 SGHNT and CDR2 YYREEE (reference sequence). The CDR3 loop spans 14 amino acids. Trimming left V 3 bases short and J 2 bases short, with 11 bases between. The CDR3 sequence: CASSSPTPNTEAFF. In nucleotides, the CDR3 is TGTGCCAGCAGCTCACCGACACCAAACACTGAAGCTTTCTTT.

The V call is TRBV5-1, the J call TRBJ2-3; TRBD2 matches 10 bases. Trimming cost V 5 bases and J 2 bases; bases outside gene matches: 5. CDR1 and CDR2 from the germline V gene are SGHRS and YFSETQ. This CDR3 comprises 15 residues. In nucleotides, the CDR3 is TGCGCCAGCAGAAGTAGCGGGGGGTACACAGATACGCAGTATTTT. Translation gives CASRSSGGYTDTQYF.

This sequence joins TRBV27 and TRBJ1-1; D not resolved. The CDR3 extends over 14 amino acids. CDR1 and CDR2 (germline): MNHEY, SMNVEV (reference sequence). V dropped 5 bases and J dropped 5 bases, with 15 bases sitting between them. CDR3 loop: CASSPGSAGTEAFF. The DNA for the CDR3 is TGTGCCAGCAGTCCCGGGAGTGCGGGGACTGAAGCTTTCTTT.

In its sample, this clone was seen a few times. The chain recombines TRBV6-6 with TRBJ2-5; D tentatively fits TRBD1 or TRBD2 (5 bases each). CDR1 is MNHNY, CDR2 SVGAGI, per germline (reference sequence). Trimming removed 6 bases at V and 5 bases at J, with 16 bases between. The CDR3 has 14 residues. The CDR3 reads CASRPGRTGETQYF. The CDR3 coding sequence is TGTGCCAGCAGACCGGGGCGGACCGGGGAGACCCAGTACTTC.

V gene TRBV30 combines with J gene TRBJ2-3; D perhaps matches TRBD1 (5 bases). This CDR3 comprises 13 residues. V shed 4 bases and J shed 0 bases, with 8 bases lying between them. Germline V gives CDR1 GTSNPN, CDR2 SVGIG (reference sequence). CDR3 coding DNA: TGTGCCTGGAATGCAGGGAGCACAGATACGCAGTATTTT. It specifies CAWNAGSTDTQYF.

The chain recombines TRBV6-6 with TRBJ1-2, with no clear D. CDR3 length: 15 amino acids. CDR1 is MNHNY and CDR2 is SVGAGI in the germline V gene (reference sequence). V shed 0 bases and J shed 1 base, with 9 bases lying between them. CDR3 sequence: CASSYSADLNYGYTF. CDR3 sequence (DNA): TGTGCCAGCAGTTACTCCGCAGACCTTAACTATGGCTACACCTTC.

The chain links TRBV5-1 to TRBJ2-2; D call uncertain. V lost 0 bases and J lost 6, with 6 bases in between. Germline V lookup: CDR1 SGHRS, CDR2 YFSETQ. The CDR3 totals 13 residues. CDR3 in DNA: TGCGCCAGCAGCTTGGGAGGCGCCGGGGAGCTGTTTTTT. Amino acid sequence: CASSLGGAGELFF.

The table lists this clone with a few counts. The chain has TRBV11-3 and TRBJ2-1; the match to TRBD2 covers 15 bases. The CDR3 covers 16 residues. Germline V CDR1 and CDR2: SGHNT, YENEEA. V was clipped by 1 base and J by 6 bases; unmatched bases: 1. This CDR3 reads CASSLGTSGGANEQFF. DNA of the CDR3: TGTGCCAGCAGCTTAGGGACTAGCGGGGGGGCCAATGAGCAGTTCTTC.

J is TRBJ2-7 and V is TRBV6-5, with a possible D match to TRBD2 (6 bases). Trimming took 5 bases from V and 2 from J, leaving 16 bases between them. The CDR3 loop spans 15 amino acids. Looked up from germline, CDR1 is MNHEY and CDR2 is SVGAGI. The CDR3 spells CASSPQGGGTYEQYF. The CDR3 DNA sequence: TGTGCCAGCAGTCCCCAGGGTGGGGGGACCTACGAGCAGTACTTC.

The V call is TRBV28, the J call TRBJ2-7; 12 bases line up with TRBD1. J lost 3 bases, V lost 4 bases, and 4 bases had no gene match. The CDR3 extends over 15 amino acids. Germline V gives CDR1 MDHEN, CDR2 SYDVKM. The chain's CDR3 is CASSSGTGGLYEQYF. CDR3 nucleotide sequence: TGTGCCAGCAGTTCCGGGACAGGGGGCCTCTACGAGCAGTACTTC. The full variable domain, with the rest looked up from reference TRBV28 and TRBJ2-7, is DVKVTQSSRYLVKRTGEKVFLECVQDMDHENMFWYRQDPGLGLRLIYFSYDVKMKEKGDIPEGYSVSREKKERFSLILESASTNQTSMYLCASSSGTGGLYEQYFGPGTRLTVT.

The chain employs TRBV9 and TRBJ1-1; no clear D gene. Trimming pared 0 bases from V and 4 bases from J, leaving 7 bases between. The germline CDR1 and CDR2 sequences are SGDLS and YYNGEE. The CDR3 has 13 residues. The CDR3, as DNA: TGTGCCAGCAGCGTAGATCTGGGCACTGAAGCTTTCTTT. It codes for CASSVDLGTEAFF.

The V and J genes are TRBV7-3 and TRBJ1-1; D gene uncertain. V was pared by 5 bases and J by 1 base, with 8 bases between. The CDR3 is made up of 13 amino acids. Germline-derived CDR1 and CDR2 are SGHTA and FQGTGA. The CDR3 DNA reads as TGTGCCAGCAGCCTAGAGGGGAACACTGAAGCTTTCTTT. Its protein is CASSLEGNTEAFF.

Note on this clone: This likely stems from a read error, as it lies one base from a far larger clone. The rearrangement joins TRBV6-1 to TRBJ2-2; D unresolved. Germline V CDR1 and CDR2: MNHNS, SASEGT. The ends were cut back, 2 bases at V and 6 bases at J, with 7 bases in the middle. The CDR3 is 13 amino acids. This chain's CDR3 is CASSESVPGELFF. The CDR3, as DNA: TGTGCCAGCAGTGAATCGGTCCCCGGGGAGCTGTTTTTT.

The DNA for the CDR3 is TGTGCCACGGCGGACAGCGGTCGATATTCACCCCTCCACTTT. It is translated as CATADSGRYSPLHF. V and J are TRBV19 and TRBJ1-6, with D possibly matching TRBD1 (6 bases). V was trimmed by 10 bases and J by 8 bases, leaving 18 bases between them. The CDR3 is made up of 14 amino acids. Per germline, CDR1 LNHDA and CDR2 SQIVND (reference sequence).

This rearrangement joins TRBV5-8 to TRBJ2-5, with a tentative D call TRBD1 (6 bases). Germline V gene lookup returns CDR1 SGHTS and CDR2 YDEGEE. The CDR3 is 16 residues long. Trimming took 1 base from V and 4 from J, leaving 17 bases between them. This CDR3 reads CASSLNRAEDRETQYF. CDR3 nucleotides: TGTGCCAGCAGCTTGAACCGGGCTGAGGACAGAGAGACCCAGTACTTC.

CDR3 DNA sequence: TGTGCCATTCAGGGGTCCGGAAACACCATATATTTT. The encoded protein is CAIQGSGNTIYF. This sequence joins TRBV10-3 and TRBJ1-3, with D possibly TRBD1 on 6 matching bases. The CDR3 has 12 residues. V gave up 9 bases and J gave up 4 bases, with 10 bases separating them. Germline values: CDR1 ENHRY, CDR2 SYGVKD.

The gene calls are TRBV5-1 and TRBJ2-5, with 9 bases matching TRBD1. V was clipped by 0 bases and J by 7 bases; unmatched bases: 7. The CDR3 is made up of 15 amino acids. Germline lookup yields CDR1 SGHRS and CDR2 YFSETQ. The CDR3 spells CASSLVTGGEGTQYF. The DNA of the CDR3 is TGCGCCAGCAGCTTGGTCACAGGGGGCGAGGGGACCCAGTACTTC. The complete variable domain, with remaining parts taken from reference TRBV5-1 and TRBJ2-5, reads KAGVTQTPRYLIKTRGQQVTLSCSPISGHRSVSWYQQTPGQGLQFLFEYFSETQRNKGNFPGRFSGRQFSNSRSEMNVSTLELGDSALYLCASSLVTGGEGTQYFGPGTRLLVL.

The genes are TRBV18 and TRBJ2-3, with TRBD1 matching over 11 bases. The CDR3 sequence is 19 residues long. With 0 bases clipped from V and 3 bases from J, the junction kept 11 bases outside the gene matches. The germline CDR1 and CDR2 sequences are KGHSH and LQKENI. CDR3 coding DNA: TGTGCCAGCTCACCACCGATGGGGACAGGGGGATTACGAACAGATACGCAGTATTTT. As protein: CASSPPMGTGGLRTDTQYF.

The rearrangement joins TRBV6-5 to TRBJ1-1, with no clear D. V lost 6 bases and J 1 base, leaving 9 bases between the germline ends. Germline assignment: CDR1 MNHEY and CDR2 SVGAGI. The CDR3 runs to 13 residues. DNA of the CDR3: TGTGCCAGCAGCCCGGCCGGGAACACTGAAGCTTTCTTT. Translating gives CASSPAGNTEAFF.

J is TRBJ2-1 and V is TRBV5-4, with D perhaps TRBD1 (5 bases). The germline V gene encodes CDR1 SGHNT and CDR2 YYREEE (reference sequence). This CDR3 has 18 amino acids. Trimming cost V 0 bases and J 0 bases, with 16 bases left between them. CDR3 loop: CASSLDSGWSSSYNEQFF. Here the CDR3 DNA reads TGTGCCAGCAGCTTGGATTCAGGGTGGTCAAGCTCCTACAATGAGCAGTTCTTC.

This chain uses TRBV29-1 with TRBJ2-7; D is possibly TRBD1 (6 bases). Germline V gives CDR1 SQVTM, CDR2 ANQGSEA. The V end was cut by 4 bases, the J end by 6 bases, with 13 bases between. The CDR3 contains 12 residues. In DNA form, the CDR3 reads TGCAGCGTTGCGCCCCAGGGGACCGAGCAGTACTTC. It specifies CSVAPQGTEQYF.

This rearrangement joins TRBV5-4 to TRBJ1-6, with D perhaps TRBD1 (5 bases). Germline-derived CDR1 and CDR2 are SGHNT and YYREEE (reference sequence). V was pared by 4 bases and J by 8 bases, with 19 bases between. This CDR3 spans 16 amino acids. CDR3 DNA: TGTGCCAGCAGCCGCGGACATACCGAGGGGTATTCACCCCTCCACTTT. Amino acid sequence: CASSRGHTEGYSPLHF.

This clone came up once. The V and J genes are TRBV4-1 and TRBJ2-3; a possible D gene is TRBD2 (6 bases). Germline lookup yields CDR1 MGHRA and CDR2 YSYEKL. With 4 bases removed from V and 0 bases from J, the gap between germline ends came to 8 bases. The CDR3 totals 14 residues. The CDR3 protein is CASSREASTDTQYF. The CDR3 DNA reads TGCGCCAGCAGCCGGGAGGCTAGCACAGATACGCAGTATTTT.

This clone appeared a single time. V usage is TRBV9 and J usage is TRBJ2-7; D not resolved. Germline CDR1 reads SGDLS; CDR2 reads YYNGEE. The CDR3 extends over 13 amino acids. Trimming removed 0 bases at V and 6 bases at J, with 10 bases between. CDR3 sequence: CASSVDPTGEQYF. CDR3 bases: TGTGCCAGCAGCGTAGATCCTACGGGCGAGCAGTACTTC.

The chain links TRBV9 to TRBJ2-5; perhaps TRBD1 as D (5 bases). The CDR3 has 15 residues. Germline-derived CDR1 and CDR2 are SGDLS and YYNGEE. Trimming stripped 0 bases from V and 5 bases from J, with 14 bases between. The CDR3 region is CASSVGVGVEETQYF. As DNA, the CDR3 is TGTGCCAGCAGCGTAGGTGTAGGGGTTGAGGAGACCCAGTACTTC.

This chain connects TRBV7-3 to TRBJ1-2, with TRBD1 as a possible D gene (6 bases). Germline CDR1 and CDR2: SGHTA and FQGTGA. The CDR3 length is 13 residues. The V gene lost 0 bases and the J gene lost 6 bases, with 8 bases spanning the gap. DNA for the CDR3: TGTGCCAGCAGCTTAACTGGGGGCGATGGCTACACCTTC. This encodes CASSLTGGDGYTF.